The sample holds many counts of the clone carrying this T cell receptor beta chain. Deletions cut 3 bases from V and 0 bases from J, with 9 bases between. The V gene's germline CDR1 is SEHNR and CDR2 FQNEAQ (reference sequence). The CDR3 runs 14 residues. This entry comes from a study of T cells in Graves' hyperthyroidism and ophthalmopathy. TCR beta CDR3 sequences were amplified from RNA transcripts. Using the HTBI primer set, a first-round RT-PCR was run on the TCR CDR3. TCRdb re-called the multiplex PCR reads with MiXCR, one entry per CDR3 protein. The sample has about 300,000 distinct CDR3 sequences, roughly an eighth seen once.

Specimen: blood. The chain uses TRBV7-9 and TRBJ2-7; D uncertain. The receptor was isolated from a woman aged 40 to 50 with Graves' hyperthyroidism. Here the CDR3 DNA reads TGTGCCAGCAGCTTTCAGACGGACTCCTACGAGCAGTACTTC. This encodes CASSFQTDSYEQYF.